This T cell receptor beta chain was sequenced in a study of technical replicates of blood from a few donors. There are 14 residues in the CDR3. Per germline, CDR1 MNHEY and CDR2 SMNVEV (reference sequence). The trim removed 6 bases at V and 8 bases at J, leaving 7 bases unmatched. This table comes from immunoSEQ multiplex PCR, and its TCRdb copy is limited to in-frame clones, with some not included. The repertoire holds some 77,000 clones, with about 86% as singletons. J is TRBJ1-6 and V is TRBV27, with 7 nucleotides matching TRBD1. This sequence was found in a human donor in good health. Some clones in this sample may be carry-over from other donors' samples. The sequenced material came from PBMCs. The CDR3: CASSPDRVDSPLHF. CDR3 nucleotide sequence: TGTGCCAGCAGCCCCGACAGGGTTGATTCACCCCTCCACTTT.